These 18 T cell receptor beta chains share one sample of origin, sequenced in a study of Tregs in tolerant kidney transplant recipients (dated by TCRdb to between 2019 and 2020). Receptor libraries were prepared by the immunoSEQ multiplex PCR assay. TCRdb re-hosts the immuneACCESS table, in-frame sequences only. Its copies lack some clones; in the studies checked, an unresolved V gene accounts for under half of them, and the cause for the rest is not known. The sample table records about 31,000 clones; approximately 80% of these occur just once. About 2.2% of the sample goes to the ten largest clones. These receptors are not linked to any known antigen. The sample comprised Tregs from blood cultured with allogeneic cells. The receptors stem from a human donor in good health.

The chain has TRBV11-2 and TRBJ1-4; D gene unclear. Trimming shortened V by 7 bases and J by 7 bases, and 16 bases separated the two germline ends. The germline CDR1 and CDR2 sequences are SGHAT and FQNNGV. The CDR3 contains 14 residues. The CDR3 loop is CASTREGWGEKLFF. The CDR3, as DNA: TGTGCCAGCACCCGGGAGGGTTGGGGTGAAAAACTGTTTTTT.

V is TRBV12-5 and J is TRBJ2-2, with D unresolved. This CDR3 is built from 12 residues. Trimming took off 8 bases at V and 6 bases at J, with 10 bases between the two ends. Germline V gene lookup returns CDR1 LGHNT and CDR2 FRNRAP. CDR3 DNA: TGTGCTAGTCTCCTGTGGGCCGGGGAGCTGTTTTTT. Its protein product is CASLLWAGELFF.

The genes are TRBV29-1 and TRBJ2-1; D is ambiguous. Per the germline V gene, CDR1 is SQVTM and CDR2 is ANQGSEA. The CDR3 is 14 amino acids. Trimming cost V 3 bases and J 0 bases, with 9 bases left between them. DNA of the CDR3: TGCAGCGTTGACGCGGCTAGCTCCTACAATGAGCAGTTCTTC. This gives the protein CSVDAASSYNEQFF.

V gene TRBV10-3 combines with J gene TRBJ1-1; TRBD1 is a possible D gene (6 bases). The germline V gene encodes CDR1 ENHRY and CDR2 SYGVKD. The CDR3 is made up of 14 amino acids. Trimming removed 7 bases at V and 4 bases at J, with 16 bases between. This CDR3 is CAITAGGASTEAFF. CDR3 coding DNA: TGTGCCATCACCGCGGGGGGGGCGAGCACTGAAGCTTTCTTT.

In its sample, this clone was seen once. The rearrangement joins TRBV5-1 to TRBJ2-1, with a tentative D call TRBD2 (6 bases). Trimming took 0 bases from V and 4 from J, leaving 8 bases between them. CDR3 length equals 14 residues. CDR1 and CDR2 (germline): SGHRS, YFSETQ. CDR3 loop: CASSLGREYNEQFF. The CDR3 bases are TGCGCCAGCAGCTTGGGGAGGGAGTACAATGAGCAGTTCTTC.

This sequence joins TRBV7-8 and TRBJ2-5; D is unclear. Per the germline V gene, CDR1 is SGHVS and CDR2 is FQNEAQ. V shed 3 bases and J shed 2 bases, with 7 bases lying between them. This CDR3 has 13 residues. CDR3 in DNA: TGTGCCAGCAGCTTCCCGAATCAAGAGACCCAGTACTTC. This gives the protein CASSFPNQETQYF.

The J gene is TRBJ2-4, the V gene TRBV27, with D possibly TRBD2 on 6 matching bases. Trimming left V 6 bases short and J 5 bases short, with 11 bases between. The CDR3 loop spans 13 amino acids. CDR1 is MNHEY, CDR2 SMNVEV, per germline (reference sequence). CDR3 DNA sequence: TGTGCCAGCAGGGGACTCTCGGAAAACATTCAGTACTTC. Residues: CASRGLSENIQYF.

The genes are TRBV20-1 and TRBJ1-2, with 7 positions matching TRBD1. Trimming removed 4 bases from V and 4 bases from J; junction bases left unmatched: 0. CDR1 and CDR2 (germline): DFQATT, SNEGSKA (reference sequence). The CDR3 is made up of 11 amino acids. The CDR3 loop reads CSATGGYGYTF. The CDR3 coding sequence is TGCAGTGCTACAGGGGGCTATGGCTACACCTTC.

The V call is TRBV18, the J call TRBJ1-1, with 7 bases matching TRBD1. V shed 4 bases, J shed 7 bases, and the junction held 9 bases outside the gene matches. CDR3 length: 14 amino acids. Germline CDR1 KGHSH, CDR2 LQKENI. CDR3 coding DNA: TGTGCCAGCTCACTCCGGGACAGTGCCTTTGAAGCTTTCTTT. Translated, it gives CASSLRDSAFEAFF.

The J gene is TRBJ2-6, the V gene TRBV18; TRBD1 aligns across 8 bases. Germline V CDR1 and CDR2: KGHSH, LQKENI. Losses at the gene ends were 5 bases for V and 0 bases for J; bases not matched to a gene: 6. The CDR3 extends over 17 amino acids. Here the CDR3 DNA reads TGTGCCAGCTCAAACGACAGGGGAGTCTCTGGGGCCAACGTCCTGACTTTC. Translation: CASSNDRGVSGANVLTF.

The rearrangement links TRBV7-9 to TRBJ1-1; D is ambiguous. Germline V gene sequence: CDR1 SEHNR, CDR2 FQNEAQ (reference sequence). This CDR3 comprises 18 residues. Trimming stripped 5 bases from V and 0 bases from J, with 22 bases between. The CDR3 DNA reads as TGTGCCAGCAGCCCCCGCCCCTCAAAGTGGGCTTTGAACACTGAAGCTTTCTTT. Amino acids: CASSPRPSKWALNTEAFF.

The gene calls are TRBV20-1 and TRBJ2-1, with TRBD1 as a possible D gene (5 bases). CDR3 length equals 11 residues. The germline CDR1 and CDR2 sequences are DFQATT and SNEGSKA (reference sequence). V dropped 5 bases and J dropped 10 bases, with 12 bases sitting between them. CDR3 region: CSASGPGEQFF. In nucleotides, the CDR3 is TGCAGTGCTTCAGGGCCCGGAGAGCAGTTCTTC.

The chain has TRBV4-2 and TRBJ2-5; weak D call: TRBD1 (6 bases). The CDR3 is made up of 17 amino acids. Germline CDR1 and CDR2: LGHNA and YNFKEQ. V lost 6 bases and J 2 bases, leaving 22 bases between the germline ends. CDR3 sequence (DNA): TGTGCCAGCAGTTGGGGGAAAACTAGACAGGATCAAGAGACCCAGTACTTC. Translated: CASSWGKTRQDQETQYF.

This chain joins TRBV19 and TRBJ1-5; D unclear. The CDR3 spans 12 residues. The V and J ends lost 5 bases and 0 bases respectively, with 2 bases between them. In germline, CDR1 is LNHDA, CDR2 SQIVND (reference sequence). CDR3 sequence (DNA): TGTGCCAGTAGTGGTAGCAATCAGCCCCAGCATTTT. Amino acids: CASSGSNQPQHF.

V gene TRBV27 combines with J gene TRBJ2-5, with D possibly matching TRBD1 (6 bases). This CDR3 region has 12 residues. Trimming shortened V by 3 bases and J by 4 bases, and 6 bases separated the two germline ends. Germline CDR1 is MNHEY and CDR2 is SMNVEV (reference sequence). The CDR3 nucleotides are TGTGCCAGCAGTTTCAGGGGAGAGACCCAGTACTTC. As protein: CASSFRGETQYF.

The sample holds a few counts of this clone. The chain joins TRBV7-9 to TRBJ2-1; 14 bases match TRBD2. The V gene end was trimmed by 5 bases and the J gene end by 7 bases; junction bases not matched to a gene: 7. This CDR3 has 16 residues. The V gene's germline CDR1 is SEHNR and CDR2 FQNEAQ (reference sequence). DNA of the CDR3: TGTGCCAGCAGCCGCGTGACTAGCGGGGGGGCAAATGAGCAGTTCTTC. As protein: CASSRVTSGGANEQFF.

The J gene is TRBJ2-1, the V gene TRBV7-9; tentative D call: TRBD1 (5 bases). CDR1 is SEHNR, CDR2 FQNEAQ, per germline (reference sequence). The CDR3 is 17 amino acids. The germline V and J ends were trimmed by 4 bases and 2 bases, with 18 bases remaining between them. The CDR3 sequence: CASSSTKSGPPYNEQFF. The CDR3 nucleotides read TGTGCCAGCAGCTCAACTAAGTCAGGGCCCCCCTACAATGAGCAGTTCTTC.

The rearrangement uses TRBV5-1 and TRBJ1-1; no firm D call. CDR1 is SGHRS, CDR2 YFSETQ, per germline. The CDR3 is 13 residues long. Trimming removed 2 bases from V and 0 bases from J, with 5 bases in between. The CDR3 region is CASSFLVNTEAFF. CDR3 bases: TGCGCCAGCAGCTTTCTAGTGAACACTGAAGCTTTCTTT.